These 20 T cell receptor beta chains were all obtained from the same sample, sequenced in a study of shared clonotypes between healthy human individuals. Produced via immunoSEQ multiplex PCR; TCRdb's table is partial and in-frame only. Here the sample spans 2,500,000 or so clones, approximately 93% being singletons. Sequences were obtained from naive CD4+ T cells from PBMCs. Described subset: CD45RA+ positively selected. All receptors derive from a man younger than 30 in good health. Some clones in this sample may be carry-over from other donors' samples.

The chain employs TRBV9 and TRBJ2-3; TRBD1 matches 7 bases. Germline V gene data show CDR1 as SGDLS and CDR2 as YYNGEE. Germline trimming cut 4 bases from V and 4 bases from J; bases unmatched to any gene: 9. This CDR3 has 15 amino acids. The CDR3 sequence: CASSLETGAADTQYF. The CDR3 DNA follows: TGTGCCAGCAGCCTGGAAACAGGGGCGGCAGATACGCAGTATTTT.

The CDR3 DNA follows: TGTGCCTGGAACCCGGGACTAGCGGGAGGCGTCCGGGGAGAGACCCAGTACTTC. The encoded protein is CAWNPGLAGGVRGETQYF. V and J are TRBV30 and TRBJ2-5; TRBD2 matches 15 bases. Losses at the gene ends were 4 bases for V and 4 bases for J; bases not matched to a gene: 13. The CDR3 sequence is 18 residues long. Looked up from germline, CDR1 is GTSNPN and CDR2 is SVGIG (reference sequence).

The J gene is TRBJ2-5, the V gene TRBV18; TRBD2 matches 15 bases. Germline CDR1 KGHSH, CDR2 LQKENI. Trimming cost V 3 bases and J 3 bases; bases outside gene matches: 11. The CDR3 has 19 amino acids. The DNA for the CDR3 is TGTGCCAGCTCACCCCTCCCCGGGACTAGCGGGAGGTTAAAAGAGACCCAGTACTTC. Translated, it gives CASSPLPGTSGRLKETQYF.

CDR3 residues: CASSIVGLAGEDTQYF. In DNA, the CDR3 is TGTGCCAGTAGTATAGTCGGGCTAGCGGGAGAAGATACGCAGTATTTT. This chain joins TRBV19 and TRBJ2-3, with 10 bases identical to TRBD2. With V trimmed by 1 base and J by 5 bases, 6 bases remained unmatched. Germline-derived CDR1 and CDR2 are LNHDA and SQIVND (reference sequence). The CDR3 contains 16 residues.

The chain combines TRBV27 with TRBJ1-2; D not certain. The V end lost 4 bases, the J end lost 6 bases, and 9 bases lay between the germline ends. The V gene's germline CDR1 is MNHEY and CDR2 SMNVEV (reference sequence). The CDR3 spans 12 residues. The CDR3 DNA reads as TGTGCCAGCAGTTCCGACACTGATGGCTACACCTTC. It encodes CASSSDTDGYTF.

V is TRBV10-3 and J is TRBJ2-1; maybe TRBD2 (5 bases). From germline, CDR1 is ENHRY and CDR2 SYGVKD. This CDR3 is built from 12 residues. Trimming shortened V by 6 bases and J by 14 bases, and 17 bases separated the two germline ends. CDR3: CAIREEDSNEFF. The CDR3, as DNA: TGTGCCATCAGGGAGGAGGACTCGAATGAGTTCTTC.

DNA for the CDR3: TGTGCCAGCAGCTTGGGACCAGTAGGATTAAACACTGAAGCTTTCTTT. Residues: CASSLGPVGLNTEAFF. The chain recombines TRBV5-6 with TRBJ1-1; D call uncertain. The V end was cut by 0 bases, the J end by 2 bases, with 14 bases between. Germline V gene data show CDR1 as SGHDT and CDR2 as YYEEEE. The CDR3 sequence is 16 residues long.

As DNA, the CDR3 is TGTGCCAGCAGGGCTCAGGGTGGGCCCTATGGCTACACCTTC. Translating gives CASRAQGGPYGYTF. This rearrangement joins TRBV6-1 to TRBJ1-2; the D gene is possibly TRBD1 (5 bases). This CDR3 is built from 14 residues. Germline CDR1 reads MNHNS; CDR2 reads SASEGT. V dropped 6 bases and J dropped 4 bases, with 15 bases sitting between them.

The chain employs TRBV6-1 and TRBJ1-2; tentative D call: TRBD1 (5 bases). With 7 bases removed from V and 6 bases from J, the gap between germline ends came to 15 bases. The CDR3 covers 13 residues. The germline gives CDR1 MNHNS, CDR2 SASEGT. CDR3 nucleotides: TGTGCCAGCAAGATGGGAGGGGATAATGGCTACACCTTC. It specifies CASKMGGDNGYTF.

To note about this clone: Other DNA sequences from this sample encode an identical CDR3 as well. The gene calls are TRBV7-2 and TRBJ2-7; D possibly corresponds to TRBD1 (6 bases). Per the germline V gene, CDR1 is SGHTA and CDR2 is FQGNSA. The CDR3 runs to 13 residues. Trimming pared 3 bases from V and 4 bases from J, leaving 10 bases between. The CDR3 sequence is CASSLDRNYEQYF. The CDR3 DNA reads TGTGCCAGCAGCTTGGACAGAAATTACGAGCAGTACTTC.

The chain couples TRBV5-1 to TRBJ1-3, with D uncertain. With 0 bases removed from V and 0 bases from J, the gap between germline ends came to 10 bases. This CDR3 has 16 amino acids. Germline lookup yields CDR1 SGHRS and CDR2 YFSETQ. CDR3 sequence: CASSLEGGYSGNTIYF. CDR3 DNA: TGCGCCAGCAGCTTGGAAGGCGGTTACTCTGGAAACACCATATATTTT.

This clone was counted a single time. V and J are TRBV7-9 and TRBJ2-7; D gene uncertain. Between the trimmed V and J ends, which lost 5 bases and 0 bases, there was a span of 11 bases. This CDR3 has 14 amino acids. Germline V gene lookup returns CDR1 SEHNR and CDR2 FQNEAQ (reference sequence). The CDR3 loop is CASSPAGVSYEQYF. The CDR3 region has the DNA TGTGCCAGCAGCCCTGCCGGAGTCTCCTACGAGCAGTACTTC.

The genes are TRBV4-1 and TRBJ2-3, with D possibly matching TRBD1 (5 bases). Looked up from germline, CDR1 is MGHRA and CDR2 is YSYEKL. Between the trimmed V and J ends, which lost 1 base and 4 bases, there was a span of 18 bases. The CDR3 loop spans 17 amino acids. The CDR3 here is CASSQGKQVNLADTQYF. The DNA for the CDR3 is TGCGCCAGCAGCCAAGGGAAACAGGTCAACTTGGCAGATACGCAGTATTTT.

The rearrangement joins TRBV5-1 to TRBJ2-3; 13 bases are a match to TRBD2. CDR1 and CDR2 (germline): SGHRS, YFSETQ. V lost 0 bases, J lost 5 bases, and 3 bases stayed unmatched. This CDR3 is 16 amino acids long. The CDR3 DNA reads TGCGCCAGCAGCTTGGAAGGACTAGCGGGAGTAGATACGCAGTATTTT. It yields the protein CASSLEGLAGVDTQYF.

The chain combines TRBV6-1 with TRBJ1-3; D ambiguous. The CDR3 runs to 17 residues. V was shortened by 1 base and J by 0 bases, with 13 bases between the two germline ends. CDR1 is MNHNS and CDR2 is SASEGT in the germline V gene. The CDR3 DNA follows: TGTGCCAGCAGTGAAGTAGCGGTAGCATTCTCTGGAAACACCATATATTTT. It encodes CASSEVAVAFSGNTIYF.

The chain is built from TRBV7-3 and TRBJ1-1; D is unresolved. The germline gives CDR1 SGHTA, CDR2 FQGTGA. V lost 1 base to trimming and J lost 2 bases, with 8 bases between them. This CDR3 contains 14 residues. CDR3 residues: CASSLNRDNTEAFF. For the CDR3, the DNA is TGTGCCAGCAGCTTAAACAGAGACAACACTGAAGCTTTCTTT.

The genes are TRBV4-2 and TRBJ1-5, with TRBD1 matching over 9 bases. Germline lookup yields CDR1 LGHNA and CDR2 YNFKEQ. V was clipped by 2 bases and J by 11 bases; unmatched bases: 16. This CDR3 is 17 amino acids long. CDR3 DNA sequence: TGTGCCAGCAGCCAATCTCCGGGACAGGGACTAAGTCTGGCCCAGCATTTT. This translates into CASSQSPGQGLSLAQHF.

The V and J genes are TRBV15 and TRBJ1-4; D gene uncertain. Per the germline V gene, CDR1 is LNHNV and CDR2 is YYDKDF (reference sequence). The germline V and J ends were trimmed by 3 bases and 8 bases, with 10 bases remaining between them. The CDR3 extends over 13 amino acids. The CDR3 reads CATSSRPGEKLFF. The DNA for the CDR3 is TGTGCCACCAGCAGTCGTCCTGGAGAAAAACTGTTTTTT.

The V and J genes are TRBV29-1 and TRBJ2-2, with a tentative D call TRBD2 (5 bases). The CDR3 extends over 14 amino acids. Germline-derived CDR1 and CDR2 are SQVTM and ANQGSEA. The germline V and J ends were trimmed by 4 bases and 0 bases, with 9 bases remaining between them. The CDR3 here is CSVGLRANTGELFF. CDR3 DNA: TGCAGCGTTGGGTTGCGGGCGAACACCGGGGAGCTGTTTTTT.

The chain carries TRBV11-3 and TRBJ2-1; 12 nucleotides align to TRBD2. The V gene's germline CDR1 is SGHNT and CDR2 YENEEA. The V segment lost 6 bases and the J segment 6 bases; nucleotides outside the gene matches: 3. The CDR3 contains 14 residues. As DNA, the CDR3 is TGTGCCAGCAGTGTGACTAGCGGGAGCAATGAGCAGTTCTTC. It encodes CASSVTSGSNEQFF.